The clone carrying this T cell receptor beta chain has ten or more counts. Time point of the sample: newly diagnosed GD, antithyroid drugs for less than 3 months. RNA isolated from PBMCs was used to make the TCR library. The sample belongs to a study of regulatory T cells in long-lasting Graves disease. Trimming shortened V by 3 bases and J by 8 bases, and 10 bases separated the two germline ends. The CDR3 has 12 amino acids. Germline V gene lookup returns CDR1 LGHDT and CDR2 YNNKEL (reference sequence). Relying on iRepertoire HTBI primers and Arm-PCR of CDR3 regions, the team built TCR beta libraries. One entry per CDR3 protein results from TCRdb running MiXCR on the multiplex PCR reads. The repertoire includes about 620,000 distinct CDR3 sequences, less than 20% of them detected once, and around 18% sits in the top ten. A further study also used this sample, focusing on T cells in Graves' hyperthyroidism and ophthalmopathy.

The TCR originated in a woman in her 30s with Graves disease. Sequenced here: peripheral blood mononuclear cells (PBMCs), sampled at new diagnosis, from a patient treated with antithyroid drugs. V is TRBV3-1 and J is TRBJ1-1, with D maybe TRBD1 (5 bases). CDR3 sequence (DNA): TGTGCCAGCAGCCAGGGGGGGAGAGAAGCTTTCTTT. Its translation: CASSQGGREAFF.